Following are 19 T cell receptor beta chains from one sample sequenced in a study of blood T cells in healthy people across ages. Combining a sample-barcoded 5' primer with a J-beta primer mix, a second PCR ran for about 6 to 11 cycles. MiXCR, applied by TCRdb to the 5' RACE reads, yields one record per CDR3 protein. The data show about 930,000 distinct CDR3 sequences, about 27% seen once. These same records also appear under a second study, on T cells of mothers and their children.

Sequences were obtained from blood. Receptors originate from a woman in her 40s in good health.

This clonotype was observed a few times. CDR3 sequence (DNA): TGCGCCAGCAGCTCAGGGCGGGTCTATGGGAATGAGCAGTTCTTC. Its translation: CASSSGRVYGNEQFF. The J gene is TRBJ2-1, the V gene TRBV5-1; either TRBD1 or TRBD2 may supply D (5 bases each). The CDR3 loop spans 15 amino acids. Looked up from germline, CDR1 is SGHRS and CDR2 is YFSETQ. Trimming took 3 bases from V and 7 from J, leaving 17 bases between them.

This clonotype came up many times. The chain joins TRBV5-1 to TRBJ1-2, with no clear D. The CDR3 covers 15 residues. With 1 base removed from V and 4 bases from J, the gap between germline ends came to 14 bases. Germline V lookup: CDR1 SGHRS, CDR2 YFSETQ. The CDR3 spells CASSLNGGQGYGYTF. The CDR3, as DNA: TGCGCCAGCAGCTTGAACGGTGGGCAAGGCTATGGCTACACCTTC.

Many counts were recorded for this clonotype. This chain links TRBV6-2 or TRBV6-3 with TRBJ1-5; possibly TRBD1 for D (5 bases). The CDR3 contains 14 residues. The germline V gene encodes CDR1 MNHEY and CDR2 SVGEGT. Trimming removed 3 bases from V and 9 bases from J, with 15 bases in between. The CDR3 here is CASSYGTPTGPQHF. The CDR3 DNA reads TGTGCCAGCAGTTATGGGACTCCTACTGGGCCCCAGCATTTT.

The rearrangement joins TRBV5-1 to TRBJ1-2; 9 nucleotides align to TRBD1. Germline CDR1 and CDR2: SGHRS and YFSETQ. The CDR3 has 15 amino acids. With V trimmed by 1 base and J by 9 bases, 10 bases remained unmatched. Here the CDR3 DNA reads TGCGCCAGCAGCTTGACCTCGCCGGGACAGGGAAGCTACACCTTC. Protein sequence: CASSLTSPGQGSYTF.

A word on this clonotype: Being one base from a much bigger clone, this may be a read error. As the CDR3 is not closed by the conserved phenylalanine or tryptophan, this likely results from a read error. The chain is built from TRBV11-2 and TRBJ2-3; 7 positions agree with TRBD1. Germline CDR1 reads SGHAT; CDR2 reads FQNNGV. V lost 5 bases, J lost 2 bases, and 4 bases stayed unmatched. This CDR3 is built from 14 residues. In nucleotides, the CDR3 is TGTGCCAGCAGCCCAGGGACAGTCACAGATACGCAGTATTCT. This codes for CASSPGTVTDTQYS.

As regards this clonotype: This clone may be a read error of a much larger clone one base away. V and J are TRBV6-5 and TRBJ1-6, with D perhaps TRBD1 (6 bases). Germline loops: CDR1 MNHEY, CDR2 SVGAGI. This CDR3 spans 17 amino acids. The V and J ends lost 2 bases and 7 bases respectively, with 18 bases between them. The CDR3 nucleotides read TGTGCCAGCAGTTACGCCTCCCCACAGGGCGGCAATTCACCCCTCCACTTT. Its protein product is CASSYASPQGGNSPLHF.

The V call is TRBV7-8, the J call TRBJ2-1; D uncertain. Germline V gene data show CDR1 as SGHVS and CDR2 as FQNEAQ. V dropped 1 base and J dropped 6 bases, with 7 bases sitting between them. This CDR3 has 13 amino acids. CDR3 loop: CASSLVLVNEQFF. In DNA, the CDR3 is TGTGCCAGCAGCTTAGTACTGGTCAATGAGCAGTTCTTC.

This clonotype was seen more than once but under ten times. The rearrangement joins TRBV27 to TRBJ2-6; TRBD1 matches 10 bases. Unmatched junction bases numbered 5, after V lost 3 bases and J lost 0 bases. This CDR3 has 18 amino acids. Germline loops: CDR1 MNHEY, CDR2 SMNVEV (reference sequence). The CDR3 DNA sequence: TGTGCCAGCAGTTTGGACCGGACAGGGGGCTCTGGGGCCAACGTCCTGACTTTC. Translated, it gives CASSLDRTGGSGANVLTF.

This clonotype appeared a few times. This sequence joins TRBV5-1 and TRBJ1-2; D uncertain. Trimming took off 0 bases at V and 6 bases at J, with 18 bases between the two ends. The CDR3 covers 16 residues. Germline values: CDR1 SGHRS, CDR2 YFSETQ. CDR3 bases: TGCGCCAGCAGCTTGGCCGGTCGGGGAGTAGAAAATGGCTACACCTTC. It is translated as CASSLAGRGVENGYTF.

The rearrangement uses TRBV3-1 and TRBJ2-7; 8 bases map to TRBD2. V dropped 3 bases and J dropped 1; count of bases not matched to a gene: 5. CDR1 and CDR2 from the germline V gene are LGHDT and YNNKEL (reference sequence). The CDR3 consists of 15 residues. CDR3 in DNA: TGTGCCAGCAGCCACGGGGGGGTAAGATCCTACGAGCAGTACTTC. Protein sequence: CASSHGGVRSYEQYF.

This clonotype was observed a few times. V is TRBV28 and J is TRBJ2-7, with a possible D match to TRBD1 (5 bases). The germline V gene encodes CDR1 MDHEN and CDR2 SYDVKM. The CDR3 length is 13 residues. V lost 6 bases and J 3 bases, leaving 12 bases between the germline ends. CDR3 nucleotides: TGTGCCAGCAGGACAGATTTTTTCTACGAGCAGTACTTC. It yields the protein CASRTDFFYEQYF.

This clonotype was picked up a small number of times. This chain's CDR3 is CAWAKGAGVETQYF. In DNA form, the CDR3 reads TGTGCCTGGGCAAAAGGAGCAGGGGTTGAGACCCAGTACTTC. This chain links TRBV30 with TRBJ2-5; TRBD1 might be the D (6 bases). The germline V gene encodes CDR1 GTSNPN and CDR2 SVGIG (reference sequence). This CDR3 region has 14 residues. Trimming removed 5 bases at V and 5 bases at J, with 18 bases between.

This chain joins TRBV28 and TRBJ2-7; D is unresolved. V was trimmed by 2 bases and J by 2 bases, leaving 10 bases between them. The germline V gene encodes CDR1 MDHEN and CDR2 SYDVKM. The CDR3 is made up of 14 amino acids. CDR3 DNA sequence: TGTGCCAGCAGTTTAATGGCAGCCACCTACGAGCAGTACTTC. Translating gives CASSLMAATYEQYF.

The chain carries TRBV4-1 and TRBJ1-2, with D perhaps TRBD1 (6 bases). CDR3 size: 15 residues. V lost 3 bases and J 2 bases, leaving 13 bases between the germline ends. Germline loops: CDR1 MGHRA, CDR2 YSYEKL. CDR3 sequence (DNA): TGCGCCAGCAGCCAGCGACCAGGGGCAAACTATGGCTACACCTTC. Its protein is CASSQRPGANYGYTF.

This clonotype has a handful of counts. The gene calls are TRBV7-9 and TRBJ1-2; D unresolved. Germline-derived CDR1 and CDR2 are SEHNR and FQNEAQ (reference sequence). Trimming left V 2 bases short and J 4 bases short, with 8 bases between. The CDR3 runs to 13 residues. The DNA for the CDR3 is TGTGCCAGCAGCTTACTCTGGGGCTATGGCTACACCTTC. Translating gives CASSLLWGYGYTF.

V gene TRBV18 combines with J gene TRBJ2-4, with 8 bases lining up with TRBD2. Germline assignment: CDR1 KGHSH and CDR2 LQKENI. V lost 3 bases to trimming and J lost 0 bases; unmatched junction nucleotides: 4. This CDR3 is built from 16 residues. Here the CDR3 reads CASSPTSALAKNIQYF. The CDR3 coding sequence is TGTGCCAGCTCACCGACTAGCGCCTTAGCCAAAAACATTCAGTACTTC.

This clonotype was picked up many times. The chain has TRBV29-1 and TRBJ2-5; 8 bases agree with TRBD1. Per germline, CDR1 SQVTM and CDR2 ANQGSEA. After removal of 1 base from V and 4 bases from J, the junction contained 11 bases not matched to a gene. The length of the CDR3 is 16 residues. The CDR3: CSVEGAGGRHRETQYF. CDR3 coding DNA: TGCAGCGTTGAAGGGGCAGGGGGCCGTCATCGAGAGACCCAGTACTTC.

This clonotype appeared a few times. This chain connects TRBV19 to TRBJ1-6; 11 positions match TRBD1. The CDR3 loop spans 15 amino acids. The junction had 6 bases not matched to a gene; V was cut back by 8 bases and J by 6 bases. Germline-derived CDR1 and CDR2 are LNHDA and SQIVND (reference sequence). The CDR3 nucleotides read TGTGCCAGTCAAGCCGGGACAGGGGGTAATTCACCCCTCCACTTT. Amino acid sequence: CASQAGTGGNSPLHF.

This chain connects TRBV24-1 to TRBJ2-4, with D maybe TRBD2 (7 bases). V was pared by 7 bases and J by 13 bases, with 25 bases between. The CDR3 totals 15 residues. CDR1 is KGHDR, CDR2 SFDVKD, per germline. CDR3 region: CATRGAGAVYNEQYF. The CDR3, as DNA: TGTGCCACCAGGGGGGCGGGGGCGGTCTACAATGAGCAGTACTTC.